These 31 T cell receptor beta chains share one sample of origin, sequenced in a study of Graves' ophthalmopathy and Graves' hyperthyroidism. The authors amplified TCR beta CDR3 regions, and they did so from RNA transcripts for repertoire sequencing. An initial RT-PCR round employing HTBI primers preceded a second-round multiplex PCR. TCRdb ran MiXCR on the multiplex PCR reads and lists one entry per CDR3 protein. The table records some 350,000 distinct CDR3 sequences, about a sixth of them present only once. The material sequenced was peripheral blood. Receptors originate from an adult woman with stable Graves' hyperthyroidism.

A few counts support this clonotype. This chain uses TRBV9 with TRBJ2-7; 12 positions agree with TRBD2. With 3 bases clipped from V and 6 bases from J, the junction kept 7 bases outside the gene matches. Germline CDR1 SGDLS, CDR2 YYNGEE. The CDR3 has 15 residues. The CDR3 is CASSARLAGVSEQYF. For the CDR3, the DNA is TGTGCCAGCAGCGCCCGACTAGCGGGAGTCTCCGAGCAGTACTTC.

The V and J genes are TRBV27 and TRBJ1-2; 7 positions match TRBD1. The CDR3 extends over 14 amino acids. Losses at the gene ends were 6 bases for V and 4 bases for J; bases not matched to a gene: 8. Looked up from germline, CDR1 is MNHEY and CDR2 is SMNVEV (reference sequence). The CDR3 DNA reads TGTGCCAGCAGACAGGGGCACGGAGGCTATGGCTACACCTTC. Protein sequence: CASRQGHGGYGYTF.

V gene TRBV4-1 combines with J gene TRBJ2-7; the D gene is possibly TRBD1 (6 bases). This CDR3 spans 15 amino acids. V dropped 0 bases and J dropped 4 bases, with 13 bases sitting between them. Germline CDR1 MGHRA, CDR2 YSYEKL. In DNA, the CDR3 is TGCGCCAGCAGCCAAGAAAGGGACACGGCTTACGAGCAGTACTTC. Translation: CASSQERDTAYEQYF.

This clonotype was picked up many times. This chain links TRBV6-2 or TRBV6-3 with TRBJ2-7, with 8 bases lining up with TRBD2. The CDR3 has 17 residues. Germline CDR1 and CDR2: MNHEY and SVGEGT. The ends lost 5 bases at V and 1 base at J; junction bases unmatched: 13. The CDR3 coding sequence is TGTGCCAGCAGTCCAAGGACTAGCCTATTCTTTTCCTACGAGCAGTACTTC. Amino acid sequence: CASSPRTSLFFSYEQYF.

This clonotype came up many times. V usage is TRBV4-2 and J usage is TRBJ2-7; no definite D call. This CDR3 comprises 14 residues. Germline V lookup: CDR1 LGHNA, CDR2 YNFKEQ. The ends were cut back, 1 base at V and 1 base at J, with 8 bases in the middle. For the CDR3, the DNA is TGTGCCAGCAGCCAAGGGGTCAGATCCTACGAGCAGTACTTC. Amino acids: CASSQGVRSYEQYF.

As to this clonotype: A much larger clonotype is one base distant, so this may be a read error. V gene TRBV2 combines with J gene TRBJ2-7, with a tentative D call TRBD1 (7 bases). From germline, CDR1 is SNHLY and CDR2 FYNNEI. This CDR3 contains 14 residues. Trimming pared 10 bases from V and 6 bases from J, leaving 22 bases between. The CDR3 region has the DNA TGTGCCATCAGACTAGACAGGGTGTCGATCGAGCAGTACTTC. It yields the protein CAIRLDRVSIEQYF.

This clonotype was recorded many times. A junction boundary mismatches the germline segment, possibly from a read error. J is TRBJ1-6 and V is TRBV9; no definite D call. Germline V CDR1 and CDR2: SGDLS, YYNGEE. The CDR3 spans 16 residues. The CDR3 DNA follows: TGTGCCAGCAGCGTAGCGGTGTCCGCGTATAATTCAGCCCTCCACTTT. Its protein product is CASSVAVSAYNSALHF.

This clonotype occurred many times. This chain links TRBV19 with TRBJ2-2, with D possibly being TRBD2 (6 bases). Germline V CDR1 and CDR2: LNHDA, SQIVND (reference sequence). Trimming left V 7 bases short and J 0 bases short, with 21 bases between. CDR3 length equals 18 residues. The CDR3: CASTHGPRDGSNTGELFF. CDR3 sequence (DNA): TGTGCCAGTACCCATGGCCCGCGGGACGGGTCGAACACCGGGGAGCTGTTTTTT.

This clonotype has a count of ten or more. J is TRBJ1-2 and V is TRBV6-1, with 10 bases matching TRBD1. The CDR3 runs to 16 residues. Germline CDR1 reads MNHNS; CDR2 reads SASEGT. Trimming removed 7 bases from V and 5 bases from J; junction bases left unmatched: 13. As DNA, the CDR3 is TGTGCCAGCAACCCCCGGGACAGGGGCCGTTCTTATGGCTACACCTTC. Translating it yields CASNPRDRGRSYGYTF.

This clonotype has ten or more counts. The chain carries TRBV28 and TRBJ2-7; no definite D call. This CDR3 has 15 residues. Germline CDR1 and CDR2: MDHEN and SYDVKM. V dropped 3 bases and J dropped 5 bases, with 17 bases sitting between them. The DNA of the CDR3 is TGTGCCAGCAGTTTTCTTTACCGAGGCATCCACGAGCAGTACTTC. This sequence encodes CASSFLYRGIHEQYF.

This clonotype came up once. The rearrangement links TRBV29-1 to TRBJ1-1; D is undetermined. Germline V gives CDR1 SQVTM, CDR2 ANQGSEA. The CDR3 length is 14 residues. Trimming took off 2 bases at V and 1 base at J, with 11 bases between the two ends. CDR3 nucleotides: TGCAGCGTTGAACCTCCCGCACGGAACACTGAAGCTTTCTTT. As protein: CSVEPPARNTEAFF.

J is TRBJ2-1 and V is TRBV20-1; possibly TRBD2 for D (5 bases). The CDR3 length is 19 residues. CDR1 is DFQATT and CDR2 is SNEGSKA in the germline V gene (reference sequence). Trimming shortened V by 0 bases and J by 4 bases, and 25 bases separated the two germline ends. CDR3 coding DNA: TGCAGTGCTAGAGATTTCGGGAATAGTGGGAGCCTATCATACAATGAGCAGTTCTTC. Amino acid sequence: CSARDFGNSGSLSYNEQFF.

This clonotype occurred many times. The chain carries TRBV7-8 and TRBJ2-7; TRBD2 agrees at 13 bases. The CDR3 extends over 18 amino acids. J gave up 0 bases and V 5 bases, and 10 bases lay outside the gene matches. Germline assignment: CDR1 SGHVS and CDR2 FQNEAQ. The CDR3 here is CASSPGLAGARPSYEQYF. The CDR3 DNA is TGTGCCAGCAGCCCCGGACTAGCGGGAGCCCGTCCCTCCTACGAGCAGTACTTC.

There are a few counts of this clonotype. The chain has TRBV18 and TRBJ2-2; a possible D gene is TRBD2 (5 bases). The CDR3 has 17 residues. V dropped 3 bases and J dropped 5 bases, with 19 bases sitting between them. From germline, CDR1 is KGHSH and CDR2 LQKENI. The CDR3 region is CASSPPSRGRSTGELFF. The CDR3 DNA is TGTGCCAGCTCACCCCCTTCCCGTGGGAGATCTACCGGGGAGCTGTTTTTT.

This clonotype was seen at least ten times. This chain connects TRBV11-2 to TRBJ1-1; D ambiguous. Between the trimmed V and J ends, which lost 5 bases and 9 bases, there was a span of 13 bases. The CDR3 length is 12 residues. Germline CDR1 and CDR2: SGHAT and FQNNGV. The DNA for the CDR3 is TGTGCCAGCAGCCGAAGGCTGCCCCAAGCTTTCTTT. It specifies CASSRRLPQAFF.

The rearrangement links TRBV28 to TRBJ2-5; D is undetermined. Between the trimmed V and J ends, which lost 3 bases and 1 base, there was a span of 12 bases. Germline V gene lookup returns CDR1 MDHEN and CDR2 SYDVKM. The CDR3 is 15 residues long. In nucleotides, the CDR3 is TGTGCCAGCAGTTTGCCGTGGGTGGGCCAAGAGACCCAGTACTTC. This translates into CASSLPWVGQETQYF.

This clonotype was seen a handful of times. The rearrangement links TRBV28 to TRBJ2-7; 11 bases map to TRBD2. The CDR3 contains 14 residues. V lost 5 bases to trimming and J lost 3 bases; unmatched junction nucleotides: 3. Germline assignment: CDR1 MDHEN and CDR2 SYDVKM. The CDR3 here is CASSHTSGSYEQYF. The CDR3 DNA sequence: TGTGCCAGCAGTCACACTAGCGGGAGCTACGAGCAGTACTTC.

This clonotype was detected many times. The rearrangement uses TRBV7-2 and TRBJ2-7; 7 bases line up with TRBD1. The CDR3 length is 15 residues. Per germline, CDR1 SGHTA and CDR2 FQGNSA. V dropped 5 bases and J dropped 0; count of bases not matched to a gene: 7. Here the CDR3 reads CASSADRDSSYEQYF. CDR3 DNA: TGTGCCAGCAGCGCCGACCGGGACAGCTCCTACGAGCAGTACTTC.

Only a few counts were recorded for this clonotype. The chain combines TRBV18 with TRBJ1-5; D unresolved. The CDR3 runs to 13 residues. Germline V gene data show CDR1 as KGHSH and CDR2 as LQKENI. V shed 6 bases and J shed 9 bases, with 15 bases lying between them. The CDR3: CASSPNIPWPQHF. The CDR3 region has the DNA TGTGCCAGCTCGCCGAACATCCCTTGGCCCCAGCATTTT.

This clonotype was seen repeatedly, ten times or more. The V call is TRBV7-2, the J call TRBJ2-7, with TRBD2 as a possible D gene (6 bases). V shed 5 bases and J shed 3 bases, with 14 bases lying between them. The CDR3 sequence is 14 residues long. CDR1 and CDR2 from the germline V gene are SGHTA and FQGNSA. This CDR3 reads CASSPTPSDYEQYF. For the CDR3, the DNA is TGTGCCAGCAGCCCAACCCCTAGCGACTACGAGCAGTACTTC.

This clonotype was recorded at least ten times. This sequence joins TRBV3-1 and TRBJ1-2; D might be TRBD1 (6 bases). CDR1 and CDR2 (germline): LGHDT, YNNKEL (reference sequence). V was shortened by 6 bases and J by 2 bases, with 7 bases between the two germline ends. The CDR3 has 12 residues. The CDR3 protein is CASRDSNYGYTF. The CDR3 bases are TGTGCCAGCAGGGACAGCAACTATGGCTACACCTTC.

This clonotype showed up just a few times. This sequence joins TRBV11-1 and TRBJ2-2, with 15 bases that match TRBD2. The CDR3 totals 16 residues. Germline trimming cut 5 bases from V and 5 bases from J; bases unmatched to any gene: 3. Germline values: CDR1 SGHAT, CDR2 FQDESV (reference sequence). The chain's CDR3 is CASSRTSGRETGELFF. CDR3 nucleotide sequence: TGTGCCAGCAGCCGGACTAGCGGGAGGGAAACCGGGGAGCTGTTTTTT.

The V call is TRBV7-8, the J call TRBJ2-1, with 9 bases lining up with TRBD2. The CDR3 loop spans 16 amino acids. In germline, CDR1 is SGHVS, CDR2 FQNEAQ. V lost 4 bases, J lost 2 bases, and 6 bases stayed unmatched. The CDR3 spells CASSYQTSGAYNEQFF. The CDR3 nucleotides are TGTGCCAGCAGCTACCAGACTAGCGGTGCCTACAATGAGCAGTTCTTC.

The CDR3: CASSPPNRVNGIAFF. CDR3 coding DNA: TGTGCCAGCAGTCCCCCGAACAGGGTCAATGGAATAGCTTTCTTT. V is TRBV6-1 and J is TRBJ1-1; possibly TRBD1 for D (6 bases). V shed 5 bases and J shed 10 bases, with 23 bases lying between them. Germline-derived CDR1 and CDR2 are MNHNS and SASEGT. The CDR3 length is 15 residues.

Only a few counts were recorded for this clonotype. The chain uses TRBV4-2 and TRBJ2-7; 9 bases are shared with TRBD1. The V segment lost 2 bases and the J segment 1 base; nucleotides outside the gene matches: 6. Germline loops: CDR1 LGHNA, CDR2 YNFKEQ. The CDR3 has 16 amino acids. In DNA, the CDR3 is TGTGCCAGCAGCCAACATACGACAGGGGGATCCTACGAGCAGTACTTC. Translated: CASSQHTTGGSYEQYF.

This clonotype has ten or more counts. The chain links TRBV7-2 to TRBJ2-5; 9 nucleotides align to TRBD2. Germline V gene sequence: CDR1 SGHTA, CDR2 FQGNSA. Trimming cost V 3 bases and J 4 bases; bases outside gene matches: 3. This CDR3 is built from 14 residues. DNA of the CDR3: TGTGCCAGCAGCTTCGGACTAGCGCCAGAGACCCAGTACTTC. Protein sequence: CASSFGLAPETQYF.

This clonotype was recorded many times. Its ends do not fully match the called genes, so a read error is possible. The V gene is TRBV6-2 or TRBV6-3, the J gene TRBJ2-7; D is ambiguous. The V gene's germline CDR1 is MNHEY and CDR2 SVGEGT. The CDR3 contains 11 residues. The CDR3 DNA sequence: TGTGCCAGCAGTAACTCCTACGAGCAGTACTTC. It specifies CASSNSYEQYF.

V usage is TRBV12-5 and J usage is TRBJ1-5; possible D gene TRBD1, 5 bases. CDR3 length: 15 residues. Germline lookup yields CDR1 LGHNT and CDR2 FRNRAP. Trimming took off 0 bases at V and 6 bases at J, with 12 bases between the two ends. As DNA, the CDR3 is TGTGCTAGTGGTTTGGTTGGGGGGGAGACTCAGCCCCAGCATTTT. Amino acids: CASGLVGGETQPQHF.

This clonotype was detected many times. The chain employs TRBV28 and TRBJ1-5; D gene uncertain. This CDR3 has 13 residues. Trimming removed 2 bases from V and 5 bases from J, with 7 bases in between. CDR1 MDHEN and CDR2 SYDVKM come from the germline V gene. The CDR3 DNA is TGTGCCAGCAGTTTACGTGGTCATCAGCCCCAGCATTTT. Its protein is CASSLRGHQPQHF.

V gene TRBV5-1 combines with J gene TRBJ2-7; 7 bases line up with TRBD1. This CDR3 spans 14 amino acids. J lost 4 bases, V lost 4 bases, and 8 bases had no gene match. Germline lookup yields CDR1 SGHRS and CDR2 YFSETQ. Here the CDR3 reads CASSPGTVVYEQYF. The CDR3 DNA reads as TGCGCCAGCAGCCCCGGGACAGTCGTTTACGAGCAGTACTTC.

The J gene is TRBJ2-5, the V gene TRBV20-1; D might be TRBD2 (5 bases). The length of the CDR3 is 15 residues. The V gene lost 1 base and the J gene lost 0 bases, with 12 bases spanning the gap. Germline assignment: CDR1 DFQATT and CDR2 SNEGSKA (reference sequence). CDR3 sequence: CSARGRTSYQETQYF. Here the CDR3 DNA reads TGCAGTGCTAGAGGCCGGACTTCGTACCAAGAGACCCAGTACTTC.